This passage covers 16 T cell receptor beta chains from one sample sequenced in a study of blood T cell repertoires in COVID-19. Assay: immunoSEQ multiplex PCR; the TCRdb copy retains only in-frame clones and omits some. The table shows 250,000 to 350,000 clones, with approximately 85% occurring only once. The material sequenced was peripheral blood. These TCRs come from a young man with active or convalescent COVID-19.

The V and J genes are TRBV12-5 and TRBJ2-6, with D perhaps TRBD2 (6 bases). Germline values: CDR1 LGHNT, CDR2 FRNRAP. The CDR3 consists of 17 residues. Trimming removed 0 bases from V and 2 bases from J, with 11 bases in between. The CDR3 protein is CASGLVLREAGANVLTF. As DNA, the CDR3 is TGTGCTAGTGGTTTGGTACTCAGGGAGGCTGGGGCCAACGTCCTGACTTTC.

This chain's CDR3 is CASSLGHGQPQHF. In nucleotides, the CDR3 is TGTGCCAGCAGCTTGGGGCATGGGCAGCCCCAGCATTTT. The chain joins TRBV7-7 to TRBJ1-5; D possibly corresponds to TRBD1 (5 bases). V lost 3 bases to trimming and J lost 7 bases, with 10 bases between them. Germline CDR1 is SSHAT and CDR2 is FNYEAQ (reference sequence). This CDR3 spans 13 amino acids.

The chain has TRBV2 and TRBJ1-6; 7 bases align to TRBD1. Germline values: CDR1 SNHLY, CDR2 FYNNEI. V shed 6 bases, J shed 4 bases, and the junction held 9 bases outside the gene matches. CDR3 length equals 16 residues. The DNA for the CDR3 is TGTGCCAGCAGGGATTGGCCGGGACAGTATAATTCACCCCTCCACTTT. It translates to CASRDWPGQYNSPLHF.

The chain is built from TRBV18 and TRBJ2-1, with D unresolved. The CDR3 covers 14 residues. V lost 0 bases to trimming and J lost 5 bases, with 8 bases between them. Germline values: CDR1 KGHSH, CDR2 LQKENI. CDR3 bases: TGTGCCAGCTCACCACCGACTGTTCACAATGAGCAGTTCTTC. It codes for CASSPPTVHNEQFF.

The V call is TRBV7-4, the J call TRBJ1-3; D is uncertain. The V gene lost 7 bases and the J gene lost 0 bases, with 7 bases spanning the gap. CDR1 is SGHVT and CDR2 is SQSDAQ in the germline V gene. The CDR3 is 13 residues long. CDR3 sequence reads: CASTPSSGNTIYF. The CDR3 region has the DNA TGTGCCAGCACCCCGAGCTCTGGAAACACCATATATTTT.

The J gene is TRBJ1-1, the V gene TRBV19; possibly TRBD1 for D (6 bases). Germline values: CDR1 LNHDA, CDR2 SQIVND (reference sequence). The CDR3 contains 16 residues. V lost 5 bases and J lost 4, with 20 bases in between. CDR3 residues: CASSPRTVSESTEAFF. The CDR3 DNA follows: TGTGCCAGTAGTCCCCGGACAGTTTCAGAGAGCACTGAAGCTTTCTTT.

The chain uses TRBV6-5 and TRBJ1-5; possible D gene TRBD1, 6 bases. Germline V gene lookup returns CDR1 MNHEY and CDR2 SVGAGI. This CDR3 comprises 13 residues. V shed 6 bases and J shed 6 bases, with 12 bases lying between them. Here the CDR3 DNA reads TGTGCCAGCAGGTCTACAGGGAGTCAGCCCCAGCATTTT. As protein: CASRSTGSQPQHF.

The chain links TRBV5-1 to TRBJ1-2; D may be TRBD1 (5 bases). V lost 3 bases and J lost 7, with 19 bases in between. CDR1 and CDR2 from the germline V gene are SGHRS and YFSETQ. The CDR3 totals 15 residues. The DNA of the CDR3 is TGCGCCAGCAGCTCCGGCAGGAACCCTCAGGGTGGCTACACCTTC. It encodes CASSSGRNPQGGYTF.

The table lists this clone with a count of one. The V and J genes are TRBV4-3 and TRBJ1-2; tentative D call: TRBD1 (5 bases). The V gene lost 4 bases and the J gene lost 11 bases, with 26 bases spanning the gap. CDR3 length: 16 amino acids. The germline gives CDR1 LGHNA, CDR2 YSLEER. CDR3 sequence reads: CASSPARAGTGRSYTF. DNA for the CDR3: TGCGCCAGCAGCCCAGCCAGGGCAGGCACCGGTCGGTCTTACACCTTC.

The CDR3 protein is CASSSGEAGYTF. The CDR3 coding sequence is TGTGCCAGCAGCTCTGGGGAGGCTGGCTACACCTTC. The chain is built from TRBV7-9 and TRBJ1-2; D gene ambiguous. Per germline, CDR1 SEHNR and CDR2 FQNEAQ (reference sequence). Trimming took 4 bases from V and 7 from J, leaving 10 bases between them. This CDR3 region has 12 residues.

The chain couples TRBV19 to TRBJ1-5; D remains unclear. Germline-derived CDR1 and CDR2 are LNHDA and SQIVND (reference sequence). The V end was cut by 7 bases, the J end by 1 base, with 17 bases between. CDR3 size: 16 residues. Here the CDR3 DNA reads TGTGCCAGTACCCTGGGAGTAGGATGGAGCAATCAGCCCCAGCATTTT. Amino acid sequence: CASTLGVGWSNQPQHF.

There are a few counts of this clone. V usage is TRBV27 and J usage is TRBJ2-5; possible D gene TRBD2, 6 bases. The germline V and J ends were trimmed by 1 base and 4 bases, with 19 bases remaining between them. This CDR3 comprises 17 residues. Germline CDR1 MNHEY, CDR2 SMNVEV (reference sequence). In nucleotides, the CDR3 is TGTGCCAGCAGTTTATTCGGGGGACGTACCTGGGGAGAGACCCAGTACTTC. Its translation: CASSLFGGRTWGETQYF.

The chain combines TRBV19 with TRBJ2-7; 9 nucleotides agree with TRBD1. This CDR3 has 14 amino acids. Germline loops: CDR1 LNHDA, CDR2 SQIVND (reference sequence). With V trimmed by 4 bases and J by 1 base, 2 bases remained unmatched. CDR3 amino acids: CASSKGQGSYEQYF. CDR3 in DNA: TGTGCCAGTAGTAAAGGACAGGGGTCCTACGAGCAGTACTTC. Full variable domain (missing parts from reference TRBV19 and TRBJ2-7): DGGITQSPKYLFRKEGQNVTLSCEQNLNHDAMYWYRQDPGQGLRLIYYSQIVNDFQKGDIAEGYSVSREKKESFPLTVTSAQKNPTAFYLCASSKGQGSYEQYFGPGTRLTVT.

The CDR3 sequence is CASSIRLEYEQYF. DNA for the CDR3: TGTGCCAGTAGCATCCGGCTGGAGTACGAGCAGTACTTC. The rearrangement uses TRBV19 and TRBJ2-7; D unclear. The V end was cut by 6 bases, the J end by 4 bases, with 13 bases between. The CDR3 is 13 amino acids. CDR1 is LNHDA, CDR2 SQIVND, per germline (reference sequence).

The chain is built from TRBV9 and TRBJ1-1, with no clear D. Between the trimmed V and J ends, which lost 4 bases and 3 bases, there was a span of 10 bases. Germline assignment: CDR1 SGDLS and CDR2 YYNGEE. There are 13 residues in the CDR3. The CDR3 spells CASSTQVDTEAFF. DNA of the CDR3: TGTGCCAGCAGCACTCAAGTGGACACTGAAGCTTTCTTT.

The chain has TRBV9 and TRBJ1-2; 9 bases line up with TRBD1. Unmatched junction bases numbered 6, after V lost 4 bases and J lost 5 bases. The CDR3 is 14 residues long. In germline, CDR1 is SGDLS, CDR2 YYNGEE. CDR3 DNA sequence: TGTGCCAGCAGCCCTACACAGGGGGCGTATGGCTACACCTTC. It specifies CASSPTQGAYGYTF.